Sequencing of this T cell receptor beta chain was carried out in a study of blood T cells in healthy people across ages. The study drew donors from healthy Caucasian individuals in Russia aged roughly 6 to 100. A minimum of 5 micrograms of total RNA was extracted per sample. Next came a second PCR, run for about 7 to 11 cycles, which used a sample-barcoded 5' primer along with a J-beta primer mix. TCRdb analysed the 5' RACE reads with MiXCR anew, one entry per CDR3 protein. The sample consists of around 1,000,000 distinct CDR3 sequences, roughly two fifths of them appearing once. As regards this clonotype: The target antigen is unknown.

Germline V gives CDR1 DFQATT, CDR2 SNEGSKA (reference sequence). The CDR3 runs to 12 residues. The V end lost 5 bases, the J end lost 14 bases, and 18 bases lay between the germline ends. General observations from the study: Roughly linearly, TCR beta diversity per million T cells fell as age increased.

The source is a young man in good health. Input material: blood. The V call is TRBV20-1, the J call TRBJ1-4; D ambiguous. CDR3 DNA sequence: TGCAGTGCTCCCGGGCGGGCGACGGGGCTGTTTTTT. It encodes CSAPGRATGLFF.